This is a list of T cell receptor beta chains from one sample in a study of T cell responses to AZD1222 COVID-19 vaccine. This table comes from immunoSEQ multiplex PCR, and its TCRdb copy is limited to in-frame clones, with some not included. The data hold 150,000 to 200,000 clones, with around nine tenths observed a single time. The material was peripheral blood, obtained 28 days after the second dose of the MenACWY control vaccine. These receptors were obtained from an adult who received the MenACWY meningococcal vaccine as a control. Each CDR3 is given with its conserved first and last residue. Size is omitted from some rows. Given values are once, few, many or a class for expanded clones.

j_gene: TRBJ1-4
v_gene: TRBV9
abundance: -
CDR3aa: CASSVGTGNEKLFF

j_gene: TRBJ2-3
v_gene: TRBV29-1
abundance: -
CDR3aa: CSAQGQGKDTQYF

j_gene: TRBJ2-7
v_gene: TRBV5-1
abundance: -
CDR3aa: CASSLYRAGEQYF

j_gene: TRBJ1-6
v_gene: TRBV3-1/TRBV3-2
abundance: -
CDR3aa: CASSQAGSRGSPLHF

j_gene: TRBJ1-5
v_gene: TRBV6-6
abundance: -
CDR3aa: CASRPHDRGRNQPQHF

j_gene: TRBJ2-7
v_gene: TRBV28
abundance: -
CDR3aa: CASSDPPYGTGSYEQYF

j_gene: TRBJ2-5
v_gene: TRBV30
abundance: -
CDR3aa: CAWTLPQETQYF

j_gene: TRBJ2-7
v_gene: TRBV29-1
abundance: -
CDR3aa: CSVEGGSTGTYEQYF

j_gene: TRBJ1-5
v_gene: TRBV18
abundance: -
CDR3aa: CASSPPGQGGQPQHF

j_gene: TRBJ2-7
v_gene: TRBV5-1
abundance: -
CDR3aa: CASSFRGGKGTGTYEQYF

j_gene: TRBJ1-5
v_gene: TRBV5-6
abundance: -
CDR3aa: CASSLAGGGQPQHF

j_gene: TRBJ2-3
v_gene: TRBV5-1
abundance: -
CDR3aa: CASSLEASGTDTQYF

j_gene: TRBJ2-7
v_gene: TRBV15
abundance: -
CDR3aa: CATRLGQGFHEQYF

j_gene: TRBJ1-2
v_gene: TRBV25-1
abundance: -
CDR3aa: CASSWGAKGYTF

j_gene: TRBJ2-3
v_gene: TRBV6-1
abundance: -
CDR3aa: CASSEFPGLAGGSTSTDTQYF

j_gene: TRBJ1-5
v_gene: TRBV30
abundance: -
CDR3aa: CAWSWEGNQPQHF

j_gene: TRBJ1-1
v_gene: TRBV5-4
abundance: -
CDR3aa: CASSLERQNTEAFF

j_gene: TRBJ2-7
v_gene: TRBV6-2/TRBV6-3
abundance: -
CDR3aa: CASSYAEVEQYF

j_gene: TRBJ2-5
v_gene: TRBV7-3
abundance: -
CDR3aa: CASSLNGGAQETQYF

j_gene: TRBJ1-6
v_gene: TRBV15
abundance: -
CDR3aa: CATAQDYNSPLHF

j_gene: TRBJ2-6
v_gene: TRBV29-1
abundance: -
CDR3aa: CSVDVGANVLTF

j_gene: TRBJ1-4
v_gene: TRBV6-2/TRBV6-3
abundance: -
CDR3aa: CASSWDRGREKLFF

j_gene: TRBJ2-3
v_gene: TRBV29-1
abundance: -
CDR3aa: CSVAVQRSTDTQYF

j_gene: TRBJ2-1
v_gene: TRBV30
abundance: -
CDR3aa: CAWSIAQSGLAGVSEQFF

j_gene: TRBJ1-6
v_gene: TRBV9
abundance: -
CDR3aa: CASSEFDRVGSPLHF

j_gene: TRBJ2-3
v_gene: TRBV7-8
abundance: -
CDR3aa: CASRILAGGRDTQYF

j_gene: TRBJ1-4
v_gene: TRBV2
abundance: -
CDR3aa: CASSRQREKLFF

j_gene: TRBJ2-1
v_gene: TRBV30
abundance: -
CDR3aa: CAWSFGHQAGREQFF

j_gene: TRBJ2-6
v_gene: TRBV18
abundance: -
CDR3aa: CASSLGTPPGANVLTF

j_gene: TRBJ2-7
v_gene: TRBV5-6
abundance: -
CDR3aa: CASSLGAYEQYF

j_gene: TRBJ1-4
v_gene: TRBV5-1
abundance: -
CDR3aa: CASSLGQGSMNEKLFF

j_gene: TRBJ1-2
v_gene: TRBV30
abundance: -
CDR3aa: CAWSRGQEYGYTF

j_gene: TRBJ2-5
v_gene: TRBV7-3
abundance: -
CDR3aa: CASSPTSLGWGQETQYF

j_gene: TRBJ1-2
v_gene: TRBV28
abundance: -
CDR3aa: CASRADGYTF

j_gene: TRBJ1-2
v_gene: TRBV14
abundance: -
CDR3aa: CASSQVRYYGYTF

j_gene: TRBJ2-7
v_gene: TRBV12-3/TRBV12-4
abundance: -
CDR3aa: CASRGGAYEQYF

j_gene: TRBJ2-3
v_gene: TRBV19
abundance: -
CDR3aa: CASSDTGAVDTQYF

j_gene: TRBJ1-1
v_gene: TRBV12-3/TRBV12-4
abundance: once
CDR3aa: CASSAGRTEAFF